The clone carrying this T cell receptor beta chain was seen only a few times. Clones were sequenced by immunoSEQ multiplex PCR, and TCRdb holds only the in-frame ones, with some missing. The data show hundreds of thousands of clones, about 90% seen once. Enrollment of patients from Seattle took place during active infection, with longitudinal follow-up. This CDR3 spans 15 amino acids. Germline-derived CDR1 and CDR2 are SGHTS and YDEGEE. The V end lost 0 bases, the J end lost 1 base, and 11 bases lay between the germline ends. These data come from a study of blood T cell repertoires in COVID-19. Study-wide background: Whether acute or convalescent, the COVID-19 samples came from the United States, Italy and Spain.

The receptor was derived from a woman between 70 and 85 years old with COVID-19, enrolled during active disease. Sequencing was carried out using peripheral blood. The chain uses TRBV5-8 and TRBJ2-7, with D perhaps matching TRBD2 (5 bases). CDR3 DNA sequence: TGTGCCAGCAGCTTGGCAGCCAGCGGATCCTACGAGCAGTACTTC. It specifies CASSLAASGSYEQYF.